The next 26 T cell receptor beta chains were all read from a single sample in a study of blood T cell repertoires in COVID-19. The table came from immunoSEQ multiplex PCR; TCRdb's copy has only in-frame clones and leaves some out. The sample comprises hundreds of thousands of clones, 87% of which are singletons, and approximately 9% rests with the top ten. The sequenced sample was PBMCs or T cells enriched from blood (not recorded which). The receptors stem from a woman younger than 35 who had recovered from COVID-19.

This clone was counted a single time. This chain links TRBV9 with TRBJ1-1; 10 nucleotides agree with TRBD1. The ends lost 0 bases at V and 11 bases at J; junction bases unmatched: 4. This CDR3 region has 13 residues. From germline, CDR1 is SGDLS and CDR2 YYNGEE. The CDR3 here is CASSVVGQGVAFF. CDR3 DNA sequence: TGTGCCAGCAGCGTAGTAGGACAGGGGGTGGCTTTCTTT.

This clone was seen only a few times. This chain connects TRBV19 to TRBJ1-4; D unresolved. CDR3 length equals 18 residues. The V gene's germline CDR1 is LNHDA and CDR2 SQIVND (reference sequence). V shed 6 bases and J shed 0 bases, with 20 bases lying between them. As DNA, the CDR3 is TGTGCCAGTAGGTTATCTTGGCAGGCCCAAGCAACTAATGAAAAACTGTTTTTT. This gives the protein CASRLSWQAQATNEKLFF.

The genes are TRBV5-1 and TRBJ2-3; 7 bases line up with TRBD1. The V and J ends lost 4 bases and 5 bases, in that order; junction bases with no gene match: 10. Germline V gene lookup returns CDR1 SGHRS and CDR2 YFSETQ. The CDR3 spans 15 residues. The CDR3 sequence is CASSIWNRGVDTQYF. Written as DNA, the CDR3 is TGCGCCAGCAGCATTTGGAACAGGGGTGTAGATACGCAGTATTTT.

V usage is TRBV18 and J usage is TRBJ1-5; 9 bases map to TRBD1. Germline-derived CDR1 and CDR2 are KGHSH and LQKENI. This CDR3 is built from 15 residues. Losses at the gene ends were 3 bases for V and 5 bases for J; bases not matched to a gene: 5. The CDR3 loop reads CASSPGQGSDQPQHF. The CDR3 DNA reads as TGTGCCAGCTCACCGGGACAGGGTTCGGATCAGCCCCAGCATTTT. The entire variable domain, with the rest obtained from reference TRBV18 and TRBJ1-5, is as follows: NAGVMQNPRHLVRRRGQEARLRCSPMKGHSHVYWYRQLPEEGLKFMVYLQKENIIDESGMPKERFSAEFPKEGPSILRIQQVVRGDSAAYFCASSPGQGSDQPQHFGDGTRLSIL.

This chain links TRBV28 with TRBJ2-1; the match to TRBD1 covers 11 bases. Germline V lookup: CDR1 MDHEN, CDR2 SYDVKM. The CDR3 runs 15 residues. The junction had 0 bases not matched to a gene; V was cut back by 0 bases and J by 5 bases. CDR3 nucleotides: TGTGCCAGCAGTTTATGGGGACAGGGGGACAATGAGCAGTTCTTC. It yields the protein CASSLWGQGDNEQFF. The whole variable domain, filled in from reference TRBV28 and TRBJ2-1, reads DVKVTQSSRYLVKRTGEKVFLECVQDMDHENMFWYRQDPGLGLRLIYFSYDVKMKEKGDIPEGYSVSREKKERFSLILESASTNQTSMYLCASSLWGQGDNEQFFGPGTRLTVL.

This CDR3 is CASSSGQGDEKLFF. CDR3 DNA sequence: TGTGCCAGCAGCTCCGGACAGGGTGATGAAAAACTGTTTTTT. This chain links TRBV11-1 with TRBJ1-4; 8 bases fit TRBD1. This CDR3 has 14 residues. After removal of 4 bases from V and 6 bases from J, the junction contained 4 bases not matched to a gene. From germline, CDR1 is SGHAT and CDR2 FQDESV (reference sequence).

The chain couples TRBV19 to TRBJ1-1; 7 bases agree with TRBD1. V was clipped by 6 bases and J by 7 bases; unmatched bases: 5. The CDR3 totals 12 residues. CDR1 and CDR2 (germline): LNHDA, SQIVND (reference sequence). As DNA, the CDR3 is TGTGCCAGTAGCCCGGGACAGATTGAAGCTTTCTTT. It specifies CASSPGQIEAFF.

The chain links TRBV4-1 to TRBJ2-7, with D perhaps TRBD1 (6 bases). CDR1 and CDR2 from the germline V gene are MGHRA and YSYEKL. The CDR3 runs 14 residues. The V and J ends lost 4 bases and 2 bases respectively, with 12 bases between them. Written as DNA, the CDR3 is TGCGCCAGCAGCCCCATACAGGGAGCCTACGAGCAGTACTTC. This translates into CASSPIQGAYEQYF.

This chain's CDR3 is CAIRTSGDEQYF. The CDR3 DNA follows: TGTGCCATCAGGACTAGCGGAGACGAGCAGTACTTC. The chain combines TRBV10-3 with TRBJ2-7, with 9 bases fitting TRBD2. The CDR3 is 12 residues long. V shed 6 bases and J 5 bases; nucleotides not matched to a gene: 2. Germline values: CDR1 ENHRY, CDR2 SYGVKD.

V and J are TRBV5-5 and TRBJ2-7, with TRBD2 matching 9 bases. The germline gives CDR1 SGHKS, CDR2 YYEKEE (reference sequence). The length of the CDR3 is 15 residues. V lost 4 bases and J lost 4; bases outside the gene matches: 9. The CDR3 coding sequence is TGTGCCAGCAGCCCTGCCGGGACTAGCTCTTACGAGCAGTACTTC. It codes for CASSPAGTSSYEQYF.

The gene calls are TRBV15 and TRBJ2-1; TRBD2 aligns across 12 bases. Germline V lookup: CDR1 LNHNV, CDR2 YYDKDF (reference sequence). Trimming at V came to 4 bases and at J to 4 bases, leaving 2 bases not matched to a gene. The CDR3 spans 15 residues. CDR3 protein: CATSTSGRGYNEQFF. In nucleotides, the CDR3 is TGTGCCACCAGCACTAGCGGGAGGGGATACAATGAGCAGTTCTTC.

The rearrangement links TRBV3-1 (or the pseudogene TRBV3-2) to TRBJ2-5; 11 nucleotides agree with TRBD1. Germline CDR1 and CDR2: LGHDT and YNNKEL (reference sequence). V lost 4 bases and J lost 4; bases outside the gene matches: 2. The CDR3 sequence is 14 residues long. CDR3 bases: TGTGCCAGCAGCCTCGGGACAGGGGGAGAGACCCAGTACTTC. Its protein product is CASSLGTGGETQYF.

The chain uses TRBV24-1 and TRBJ2-1; 10 nucleotides align to TRBD1. The CDR3 extends over 16 amino acids. The V segment lost 1 base and the J segment 6 bases; nucleotides outside the gene matches: 5. Germline V gene lookup returns CDR1 KGHDR and CDR2 SFDVKD. The CDR3 nucleotides are TGTGCCACCAGTGATTTAGCTGGACAGGGGGTCAATGAGCAGTTCTTC. Translating it yields CATSDLAGQGVNEQFF.

The V and J genes are TRBV9 and TRBJ2-2; TRBD2 aligns across 8 bases. This CDR3 spans 14 amino acids. V shed 5 bases, J shed 6 bases, and the junction held 6 bases outside the gene matches. The germline V gene encodes CDR1 SGDLS and CDR2 YYNGEE. CDR3 DNA sequence: TGTGCCAGCAGAGCCCCGACTAGCGCCGGGGAGCTGTTTTTT. This gives the protein CASRAPTSAGELFF.

Notes on this clone: The sample contains more than one DNA sequence encoding this CDR3. The chain employs TRBV7-2 and TRBJ2-5; 8 positions agree with TRBD2. CDR1 and CDR2 from the germline V gene are SGHTA and FQGNSA. The CDR3 extends over 14 amino acids. Trimming took 3 bases from V and 2 from J; bases not matched to a gene: 2. Written as DNA, the CDR3 is TGTGCCAGCAGCTTCCAGCGGGGGCAAGAGACCCAGTACTTC. It codes for CASSFQRGQETQYF.

J is TRBJ2-1 and V is TRBV4-2, with D possibly TRBD1 on 6 matching bases. CDR3 length: 12 amino acids. Trimming took off 1 base at V and 11 bases at J, with 9 bases between the two ends. Per germline, CDR1 LGHNA and CDR2 YNFKEQ. CDR3 coding DNA: TGTGCCAGCAGCCAAGCGGACAGCAAGCAGTTCTTC. Its translation: CASSQADSKQFF.

The chain joins TRBV6-5 to TRBJ1-3; tentative D call: TRBD1 (5 bases). This CDR3 is 12 amino acids long. In germline, CDR1 is MNHEY, CDR2 SVGAGI. Trimming removed 6 bases from V and 4 bases from J, with 7 bases in between. DNA of the CDR3: TGTGCCAGCAGCAACAGGGGAAACACCATATATTTT. Protein: CASSNRGNTIYF.

This clone was counted a single time. The chain links TRBV3-1 (or the pseudogene TRBV3-2) to TRBJ1-6, with a weak D call TRBD1 (6 bases). V shed 0 bases and J shed 7 bases, with 10 bases lying between them. CDR3 length: 15 amino acids. The germline V gene has CDR1 LGHDT and CDR2 YNNKEL (reference sequence). The CDR3 nucleotides read TGTGCCAGCAGCCAAGAACACACAGGGAATTCACCCCTCCACTTT. Protein product: CASSQEHTGNSPLHF.

This chain connects TRBV6-2 or TRBV6-3 to TRBJ2-7; D is possibly TRBD1 (5 bases). The CDR3 runs to 17 residues. Germline V gene sequence: CDR1 MNHEY, CDR2 SVGEGT. The V gene lost 4 bases and the J gene lost 0 bases, with 19 bases spanning the gap. The DNA of the CDR3 is TGTGCCAGCAGTTCCGACCGACGATCGACAGTCTCCTACGAGCAGTACTTC. Its protein product is CASSSDRRSTVSYEQYF.

The chain recombines TRBV10-3 with TRBJ2-7, with a weak D call TRBD1 (5 bases). The CDR3 is 13 residues long. CDR1 is ENHRY and CDR2 is SYGVKD in the germline V gene. The V end lost 7 bases, the J end lost 2 bases, and 12 bases lay between the germline ends. CDR3 bases: TGTGCCATCACCCGAGACAGAACCTACGAGCAGTACTTC. The encoded protein is CAITRDRTYEQYF.

V is TRBV16 and J is TRBJ2-3; tentatively, D is TRBD1 (6 bases). Trimming took off 0 bases at V and 4 bases at J, with 11 bases between the two ends. Per germline, CDR1 KGHSY and CDR2 FQNENV. The CDR3 extends over 15 amino acids. CDR3 coding DNA: TGTGCCAGCAGCCAATCCAGGGGCGCAGCAGATACGCAGTATTTT. It specifies CASSQSRGAADTQYF.

The chain combines TRBV11-2 with TRBJ1-1, with 7 bases identical to TRBD1. The CDR3 is 18 amino acids. V was pared by 2 bases and J by 3 bases, with 15 bases of the junction left unmatched. Germline CDR1 SGHAT, CDR2 FQNNGV. DNA of the CDR3: TGTGCCAGCAGCTTACTGGCGGGACAGAGCATGAATGACACTGAAGCTTTCTTT. This codes for CASSLLAGQSMNDTEAFF.

In DNA form, the CDR3 reads TGTGCCAGCAGACAGGACAGGTATAATTCACCCCTCCACTTT. Amino acids: CASRQDRYNSPLHF. The chain joins TRBV6-6 to TRBJ1-6, with 7 bases that match TRBD1. CDR1 is MNHNY and CDR2 is SVGAGI in the germline V gene (reference sequence). The length of the CDR3 is 14 residues. V lost 6 bases and J lost 4; bases outside the gene matches: 3.

The rearrangement links TRBV13 to TRBJ2-3, with a tentative D call TRBD1 (5 bases). This CDR3 comprises 18 residues. The V end was cut by 2 bases, the J end by 0 bases, with 18 bases between. Germline values: CDR1 PRHDT, CDR2 FYEKMQ (reference sequence). In DNA form, the CDR3 reads TGTGCCAGCAGCTTACTGGTCGGGCAGGGCACTAGCACAGATACGCAGTATTTT. Encoded protein: CASSLLVGQGTSTDTQYF. The entire variable domain, with the rest obtained from reference TRBV13 and TRBJ2-3, is as follows: AAGVIQSPRHLIKEKRETATLKCYPIPRHDTVYWYQQGPGQDPQFLISFYEKMQSDKGSIPDRFSAQQFSDYHSELNMSSLELGDSALYFCASSLLVGQGTSTDTQYFGPGTRLTVL.

V usage is TRBV5-3 and J usage is TRBJ2-1, with 8 bases fitting TRBD2. TRBV5-3 is an open reading frame, and its role is uncertain. The CDR3 sequence is 16 residues long. J was trimmed by 5 bases and V by 5 bases; bases with no gene match: 12. This CDR3 reads CARSFPPTSENNEQFF. In DNA, the CDR3 is TGTGCCAGAAGTTTCCCCCCGACTAGCGAGAACAATGAGCAGTTCTTC.

The rearrangement uses TRBV2 and TRBJ1-5; 7 bases fit TRBD1. From germline, CDR1 is SNHLY and CDR2 FYNNEI. CDR3 length: 16 residues. With V trimmed by 5 bases and J by 4 bases, 11 bases remained unmatched. The CDR3, as DNA: TGTGCCAGCAGTCCACATCAGGGGGTGAGGAATCAGCCCCAGCATTTT. Translating it yields CASSPHQGVRNQPQHF.